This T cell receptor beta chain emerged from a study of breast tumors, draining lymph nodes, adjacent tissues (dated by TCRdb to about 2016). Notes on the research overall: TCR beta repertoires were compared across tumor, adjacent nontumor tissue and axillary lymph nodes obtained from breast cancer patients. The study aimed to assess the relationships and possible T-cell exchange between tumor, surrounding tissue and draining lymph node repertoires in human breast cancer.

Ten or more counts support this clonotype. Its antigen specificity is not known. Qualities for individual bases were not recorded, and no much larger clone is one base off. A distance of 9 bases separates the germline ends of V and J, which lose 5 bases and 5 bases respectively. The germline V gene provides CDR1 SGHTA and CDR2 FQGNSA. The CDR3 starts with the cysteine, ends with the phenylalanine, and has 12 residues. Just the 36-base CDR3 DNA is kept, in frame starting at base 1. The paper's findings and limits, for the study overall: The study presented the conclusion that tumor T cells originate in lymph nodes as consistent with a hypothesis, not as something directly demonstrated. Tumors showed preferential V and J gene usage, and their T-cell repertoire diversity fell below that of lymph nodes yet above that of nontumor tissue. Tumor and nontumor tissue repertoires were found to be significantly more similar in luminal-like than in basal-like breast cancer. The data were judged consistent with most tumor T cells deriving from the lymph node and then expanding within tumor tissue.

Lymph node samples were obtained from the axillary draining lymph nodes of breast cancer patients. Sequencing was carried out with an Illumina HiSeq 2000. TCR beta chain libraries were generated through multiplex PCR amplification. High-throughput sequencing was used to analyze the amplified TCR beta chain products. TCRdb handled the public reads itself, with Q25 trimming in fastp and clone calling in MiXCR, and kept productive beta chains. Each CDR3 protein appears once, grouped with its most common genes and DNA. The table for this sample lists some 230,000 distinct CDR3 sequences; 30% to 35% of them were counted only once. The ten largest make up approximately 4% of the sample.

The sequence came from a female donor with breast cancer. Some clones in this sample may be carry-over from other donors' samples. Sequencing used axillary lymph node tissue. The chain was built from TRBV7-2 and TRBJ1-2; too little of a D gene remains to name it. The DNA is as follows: TGTGCCAGCAGCCCAGTATATTATGGCTACACCTTC. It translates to CASSPVYYGYTF. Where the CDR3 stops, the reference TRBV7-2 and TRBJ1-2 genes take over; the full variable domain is GAGVSQSPSNKVTEKGKDVELRCDPISGHTALYWYRQSLGQGLEFLIYFQGNSAPDKSGLPSDRFSAERTGGSVSTLTIQRTQQEDSAVYLCASSPVYYGYTFGSGTRLTVV.